The 10 T cell receptor beta chains below were found in one sample sequenced in a study of blood T cell repertoires in COVID-19. Clones were sequenced by immunoSEQ multiplex PCR, and TCRdb holds only the in-frame ones, with some missing. Counted here are 130,000 to 150,000 clones, 80% to 85% occurring once; the ten biggest clones make up approximately 5%. Sequenced material: PBMCs or T cells enriched from blood (not recorded which). These receptors were obtained from a man aged 40-49 years with acute COVID-19.

V gene TRBV7-2 combines with J gene TRBJ1-1; D gene uncertain. The CDR3 loop spans 13 amino acids. The germline gives CDR1 SGHTA, CDR2 FQGNSA. V was clipped by 7 bases and J by 0 bases, with 9 bases between them. The CDR3 region is CASTPGMNTEAFF. The CDR3, as DNA: TGTGCCAGCACCCCCGGGATGAACACTGAAGCTTTCTTT.

The J gene is TRBJ1-4, the V gene TRBV9; D call uncertain. CDR3 length: 18 residues. Trimming cost V 0 bases and J 0 bases, with 15 bases left between them. CDR1 is SGDLS and CDR2 is YYNGEE in the germline V gene. This CDR3 is CASSVGAGGSATNEKLFF. The CDR3 coding sequence is TGTGCCAGCAGCGTAGGGGCAGGAGGGAGCGCAACTAATGAAAAACTGTTTTTT.

This rearrangement joins TRBV4-1 to TRBJ2-7; 8 bases line up with TRBD2. CDR3 length: 15 amino acids. The trim removed 1 base at V and 2 bases at J, leaving 4 bases unmatched. The germline V gene has CDR1 MGHRA and CDR2 YSYEKL. The CDR3 DNA reads TGCGCCAGCAGCCAAGTGGGACTAGAGGCCTACGAGCAGTACTTC. It is translated as CASSQVGLEAYEQYF.

The rearrangement uses TRBV7-8 and TRBJ1-5; no firm D call. This CDR3 has 15 residues. Trimming stripped 3 bases from V and 3 bases from J, with 12 bases between. The germline V gene has CDR1 SGHVS and CDR2 FQNEAQ. The DNA for the CDR3 is TGTGCCAGCAGCTTGAACGGAGGAACCAATCAGCCCCAGCATTTT. It is translated as CASSLNGGTNQPQHF.

Only one count was recorded for this clone. V is TRBV7-9 and J is TRBJ2-2; 7 nucleotides line up with TRBD1. Germline V gives CDR1 SEHNR, CDR2 FQNEAQ (reference sequence). The CDR3 has 16 amino acids. V lost 4 bases, J lost 2 bases, and 7 bases stayed unmatched. CDR3 in amino acids: CASSSVTGRNTGELFF. Here the CDR3 DNA reads TGTGCCAGCAGCTCAGTGACAGGGCGAAACACCGGGGAGCTGTTTTTT.

The V and J genes are TRBV27 and TRBJ2-7, with 7 nucleotides matching TRBD2. Trimming cost V 6 bases and J 1 base; bases outside gene matches: 9. The germline gives CDR1 MNHEY, CDR2 SMNVEV (reference sequence). This CDR3 comprises 15 residues. Here the CDR3 reads CASSVSSGTSYEQYF. The CDR3 region has the DNA TGTGCCAGCAGCGTCTCTAGCGGAACTTCCTACGAGCAGTACTTC.

The chain joins TRBV28 to TRBJ1-1; tentative D call: TRBD1 (6 bases). The CDR3 has 14 residues. V lost 7 bases, J lost 0 bases, and 12 bases lay in between. CDR1 and CDR2 from the germline V gene are MDHEN and SYDVKM. CDR3 sequence (DNA): TGTGCCAGCAAATCCGGGACACTGAACACTGAAGCTTTCTTT. It yields the protein CASKSGTLNTEAFF. Variable domain in full (rest from reference TRBV28 and TRBJ1-1): DVKVTQSSRYLVKRTGEKVFLECVQDMDHENMFWYRQDPGLGLRLIYFSYDVKMKEKGDIPEGYSVSREKKERFSLILESASTNQTSMYLCASKSGTLNTEAFFGQGTRLTVV.

V usage is TRBV9 and J usage is TRBJ1-6; D ambiguous. CDR1 is SGDLS, CDR2 YYNGEE, per germline. Deletions cut 0 bases from V and 7 bases from J, with 8 bases between. This CDR3 spans 14 amino acids. CDR3 residues: CASSVDVRNSPLHF. The CDR3 coding sequence is TGTGCCAGCAGCGTAGATGTCAGGAATTCACCCCTCCACTTT.

The chain has TRBV27 and TRBJ2-5, with 10 bases identical to TRBD2. CDR1 MNHEY and CDR2 SMNVEV come from the germline V gene (reference sequence). CDR3 length: 17 amino acids. With V trimmed by 1 base and J by 1 base, 6 bases remained unmatched. The CDR3 loop reads CASSLFGASGGQETQYF. CDR3 in DNA: TGTGCCAGCAGTTTATTTGGAGCTAGCGGGGGCCAAGAGACCCAGTACTTC.

The chain uses TRBV3-1 (or the pseudogene TRBV3-2) and TRBJ1-1; TRBD1 aligns across 7 bases. CDR3 length: 15 residues. Germline V gene data show CDR1 as LGHDT and CDR2 as YNNKEL (reference sequence). The trim removed 4 bases at V and 4 bases at J, leaving 9 bases unmatched. For the CDR3, the DNA is TGTGCCAGCAGCCGCTCGACAGGGTTGGCCACTGAAGCTTTCTTT. This encodes CASSRSTGLATEAFF.